The 18 T cell receptor beta chains below all came from one sample that was sequenced in a study of blood T cell repertoires in COVID-19. Method: immunoSEQ multiplex PCR; TCRdb's copy keeps in-frame clones and lacks some. This sample carries around 290,000 clones, approximately 90% of them seen once, and the ten largest clones take about 4.6%. Sequencing input: peripheral blood. These receptors originate from a man aged 40-49 years with acute or convalescent COVID-19.

In DNA, the CDR3 is TGTGCCAGCAGTGAAAAGGGACAGCCCTACAATGAGCAGTTCTTC. Protein: CASSEKGQPYNEQFF. This sequence joins TRBV6-1 and TRBJ2-1, with TRBD1 identical over 7 bases. Losses at the gene ends were 2 bases for V and 2 bases for J; bases not matched to a gene: 3. Germline CDR1 reads MNHNS; CDR2 reads SASEGT. This CDR3 contains 15 residues.

This clone was counted a single time. This sequence joins TRBV24-1 and TRBJ2-3; 9 nucleotides line up with TRBD1. Germline CDR1 is KGHDR and CDR2 is SFDVKD. CDR3 length: 14 amino acids. Germline trimming cut 9 bases from V and 1 base from J; bases unmatched to any gene: 4. CDR3 bases: TGTGCCACCCAGGGGGACAGGGGCACAGATACGCAGTATTTT. As protein: CATQGDRGTDTQYF.

The chain carries TRBV2 and TRBJ1-5; TRBD1 matches 8 bases. J lost 6 bases, V lost 7 bases, and 8 bases had no gene match. The V gene's germline CDR1 is SNHLY and CDR2 FYNNEI. CDR3 length equals 14 residues. As DNA, the CDR3 is TGTGCCAGCACGAGCAGGGGGCTCTCTCAGCCCCAGCATTTT. Translation gives CASTSRGLSQPQHF. Full variable domain (missing parts from reference TRBV2 and TRBJ1-5): EPEVTQTPSHQVTQMGQEVILRCVPISNHLYFYWYRQILGQKVEFLVSFYNNEISEKSEIFDDQFSVERPDGSNFTLKIRSTKLEDSAMYFCASTSRGLSQPQHFGDGTRLSIL.

This clone was counted between two and nine times. This chain links TRBV27 with TRBJ2-3; 8 bases agree with TRBD1. V lost 0 bases to trimming and J lost 0 bases; unmatched junction nucleotides: 5. The CDR3 consists of 17 residues. The germline V gene has CDR1 MNHEY and CDR2 SMNVEV (reference sequence). The CDR3 is CASSLSGQAYSTDTQYF. The CDR3 DNA follows: TGTGCCAGCAGTTTATCGGGACAGGCCTATAGCACAGATACGCAGTATTTT.

This rearrangement joins TRBV14 to TRBJ2-1, with a tentative D call TRBD2 (6 bases). Germline V gives CDR1 SGHDN, CDR2 FVKESK. This CDR3 is built from 15 residues. V lost 4 bases, J lost 9 bases, and 19 bases lay in between. CDR3 DNA: TGTGCCAGCAGCCCATACCTGGGACTGAGGGGTGAGCAGTTCTTC. Its protein product is CASSPYLGLRGEQFF.

V is TRBV10-3 and J is TRBJ2-4; 9 positions agree with TRBD1. V lost 3 bases to trimming and J lost 7 bases; unmatched junction nucleotides: 4. The CDR3 consists of 14 residues. Per the germline V gene, CDR1 is ENHRY and CDR2 is SYGVKD. In DNA, the CDR3 is TGTGCCATCAGTGATCGGACAGGGGCCAACATTCAGTACTTC. Protein product: CAISDRTGANIQYF.

This chain joins TRBV4-1 and TRBJ1-6; D unclear. This CDR3 has 17 residues. Germline loops: CDR1 MGHRA, CDR2 YSYEKL. Between the trimmed V and J ends, which lost 0 bases and 0 bases, there was a span of 9 bases. In DNA, the CDR3 is TGCGCCAGCAGCCAAGATCCCCTTAGCTCCTATAATTCACCCCTCCACTTT. Its translation is CASSQDPLSSYNSPLHF.

The genes are TRBV21-1 and TRBJ1-3; the table's D gene call, TRBD1, was not cross checked with the DNA. TRBV21-1 represents a pseudogene. The CDR3 consists of 16 residues. The CDR3 nucleotides read TGTGCCAGCAGCATCTTTGACAGGGCCTCTGGAAACACCATATATTTT. The encoded protein is CASSIFDRASGNTIYF.

This chain links TRBV4-1 with TRBJ2-7; 10 nucleotides match TRBD1. This CDR3 spans 15 amino acids. Trimming took 3 bases from V and 5 from J; bases not matched to a gene: 7. Germline V CDR1 and CDR2: MGHRA, YSYEKL. The CDR3 DNA sequence: TGCGCCAGCAGCCAGCCCCGGGACAGGGGCAACGAGCAGTACTTC. It is translated as CASSQPRDRGNEQYF.

V usage is TRBV7-2 and J usage is TRBJ2-7, with unresolved D. Per germline, CDR1 SGHTA and CDR2 FQGNSA. The CDR3 consists of 13 residues. V was pared by 3 bases and J by 2 bases, with 8 bases between. The CDR3 spells CASSLLQPYEQYF. For the CDR3, the DNA is TGTGCCAGCAGCTTGCTACAGCCCTACGAGCAGTACTTC.

V usage is TRBV6-1 and J usage is TRBJ2-5; D gene uncertain. The ends were cut back, 2 bases at V and 3 bases at J, with 7 bases in the middle. The CDR3 spans 13 residues. Germline assignment: CDR1 MNHNS and CDR2 SASEGT. The CDR3 here is CASSERREETQYF. The CDR3 DNA reads TGTGCCAGCAGTGAACGCCGGGAAGAGACCCAGTACTTC.

This chain uses TRBV9 with TRBJ2-3; tentatively, D is TRBD2 (6 bases). This CDR3 is built from 15 residues. V lost 0 bases and J lost 0, with 8 bases in between. Germline V CDR1 and CDR2: SGDLS, YYNGEE. The CDR3 DNA sequence: TGTGCCAGCAGCGTAGGAGGAGGGAGCACAGATACGCAGTATTTT. Protein sequence: CASSVGGGSTDTQYF.

The chain uses TRBV14 and TRBJ2-2; 9 nucleotides align to TRBD1. CDR3 size: 14 residues. CDR1 and CDR2 from the germline V gene are SGHDN and FVKESK. The junction had 2 bases not matched to a gene; V was cut back by 4 bases and J by 5 bases. Here the CDR3 DNA reads TGTGCCAGCAGCCGGGACAGGGTTACCGGGGAGCTGTTTTTT. Encoded protein: CASSRDRVTGELFF.

This chain joins TRBV6-4 and TRBJ1-2, with 7 bases identical to TRBD1. Germline CDR1 and CDR2: MRHNA and SNTAGT. The CDR3 totals 13 residues. V shed 4 bases and J 5 bases; nucleotides not matched to a gene: 4. CDR3 region: CASSAETGYGYTF. Written as DNA, the CDR3 is TGTGCCAGCAGTGCCGAGACAGGGTATGGCTACACCTTC.

The chain uses TRBV24-1 and TRBJ2-7, with D perhaps TRBD1 (6 bases). The CDR3 consists of 16 residues. Per germline, CDR1 KGHDR and CDR2 SFDVKD. Trimming pared 3 bases from V and 3 bases from J, leaving 17 bases between. The CDR3 nucleotides read TGTGCCACCAGTGATCCTGCAAGCCGAGGGGGCTACGAGCAGTACTTC. This codes for CATSDPASRGGYEQYF.

This clone was seen a single time. The chain recombines TRBV12-3 or TRBV12-4 with TRBJ1-1, with a possible D match to TRBD1 (6 bases). This CDR3 has 12 residues. V was pared by 4 bases and J by 6 bases, with 9 bases between. The CDR3 coding sequence is TGTGCCAGCAGTTCCGGACAGCCTGAAGCTTTCTTT. Residues: CASSSGQPEAFF.

There are a few counts of this clone. This chain uses TRBV10-3 with TRBJ1-1, with 9 bases lining up with TRBD1. Germline V gives CDR1 ENHRY, CDR2 SYGVKD. This CDR3 is built from 15 residues. V trimming: 10 bases; J trimming: 4 bases; junction bases outside the gene matches: 13. DNA of the CDR3: TGTGCCACCTGTCGAGACAGGGGGGGAGGCACTGAAGCTTTCTTT. As protein: CATCRDRGGGTEAFF.

V is TRBV5-4 and J is TRBJ2-3; no firm D call. The V gene lost 0 bases and the J gene lost 6 bases, with 11 bases spanning the gap. CDR1 is SGHNT, CDR2 YYREEE, per germline (reference sequence). The CDR3 covers 14 residues. CDR3 protein: CASSLEPERDTQYF. For the CDR3, the DNA is TGTGCCAGCAGCTTGGAACCAGAGAGGGATACGCAGTATTTT.